This T cell receptor beta chain was found in a study of T cell changes during pregnancy in multiple sclerosis. Data came from immunoSEQ multiplex PCR; TCRdb stores just in-frame clones and leaves some out. The table lists tens of thousands of clones, 80% to 95% of them singletons. Germline CDR1 reads MNHEY; CDR2 reads SMNVEV (reference sequence). V shed 5 bases and J shed 2 bases, with 12 bases lying between them. The CDR3 extends over 15 amino acids. The chain combines TRBV27 with TRBJ2-2, with no clear D. Sequencing used peripheral blood, obtained before pregnancy. The TCR originated in a female donor with multiple sclerosis, enrolled in a pregnancy study. As DNA, the CDR3 is TGTGCCAGCAGTCCTACAGCCACAAACACCGGGGAGCTGTTTTTT. Residues: CASSPTATNTGELFF.